The next 17 T cell receptor beta chains were all read from a single sample in a study of cytomegalovirus exposure and HLA in healthy donors. The PCR employed 60 Vbeta primers together with 13 Jbeta primers. This table comes from immunoSEQ multiplex PCR, and its TCRdb copy is limited to in-frame clones, with some not included. The data contain some 110,000 clones, approximately 76% of them seen just once; the ten biggest clones take up approximately 16%. The sequencing sample was made of PBMCs. The source of these receptors is a man aged 50-60 years in good health and CMV-seropositive.

CDR3 sequence reads: CASSLAGAGDLYEQYF. CDR3 bases: TGCGCCAGCAGCTTGGCAGGAGCGGGAGACCTTTACGAGCAGTACTTC. The V gene is TRBV5-1, the J gene TRBJ2-7, with 8 bases aligning to TRBD2. The CDR3 is 16 amino acids. After removal of 0 bases from V and 4 bases from J, the junction contained 9 bases not matched to a gene. Germline V gene sequence: CDR1 SGHRS, CDR2 YFSETQ.

This sequence joins TRBV15 and TRBJ1-6, with a weak D call TRBD1 (6 bases). V lost 0 bases, J lost 6 bases, and 18 bases lay in between. CDR1 is LNHNV, CDR2 YYDKDF, per germline (reference sequence). The CDR3 totals 18 residues. The CDR3 is CATSRDIPGASFNSPLHF. In nucleotides, the CDR3 is TGTGCCACCAGCAGAGATATCCCAGGGGCTAGCTTTAATTCACCCCTCCACTTT.

The chain uses TRBV7-2 and TRBJ2-2; TRBD2 matches 7 bases. Germline CDR1 SGHTA, CDR2 FQGNSA. The CDR3 is 14 residues long. V lost 5 bases, J lost 13 bases, and 13 bases stayed unmatched. In nucleotides, the CDR3 is TGTGCCAGCAGCCCAAACGGGTTAAGGGAGGGGCTGTTTTTT. Translating gives CASSPNGLREGLFF.

The rearrangement joins TRBV4-3 to TRBJ2-3, with D possibly TRBD1 on 6 matching bases. Trimming removed 2 bases from V and 2 bases from J, with 11 bases in between. The CDR3 spans 15 residues. Germline lookup yields CDR1 LGHNA and CDR2 YSLEER. The CDR3 bases are TGCGCCAGCAGCCAAATAGGGGACATCACAGATACGCAGTATTTT. This sequence encodes CASSQIGDITDTQYF.

The chain joins TRBV13 to TRBJ2-7; D perhaps matches TRBD2 (6 bases). V lost 1 base and J 2 bases, leaving 15 bases between the germline ends. The germline CDR1 and CDR2 sequences are PRHDT and FYEKMQ (reference sequence). The CDR3 extends over 16 amino acids. CDR3 sequence: CASSLDRLASTYEQYF. CDR3 DNA sequence: TGTGCCAGCAGCTTAGATAGGCTAGCGAGTACCTACGAGCAGTACTTC.

The chain carries TRBV7-9 and TRBJ1-3; tentatively, D is TRBD1 (6 bases). Germline CDR1 SEHNR, CDR2 FQNEAQ (reference sequence). The CDR3 totals 15 residues. Trimming left V 4 bases short and J 4 bases short, with 14 bases between. CDR3 DNA sequence: TGTGCCAGCAGCTCCCTCCAGGGGTGGGGAAACACCATATATTTT. Its protein is CASSSLQGWGNTIYF. Drawing the rest from reference TRBV7-9 and TRBJ1-3, the complete variable domain is DTGVSQNPRHKITKRGQNVTFRCDPISEHNRLYWYRQTLGQGPEFLTYFQNEAQLEKSRLLSDRFSAERPKGSFSTLEIQRTEQGDSAMYLCASSSLQGWGNTIYFGEGSWLTVV.

V is TRBV19 and J is TRBJ2-1; 7 bases match TRBD1. J lost 7 bases, V lost 4 bases, and 4 bases had no gene match. The CDR3 spans 13 residues. Germline CDR1 and CDR2: LNHDA and SQIVND (reference sequence). CDR3 bases: TGTGCCAGTAGTACCGACAGGGTGAATGAGCAGTTCTTC. This gives the protein CASSTDRVNEQFF.

The CDR3 region has the DNA TGTGCCAGTAGTACGCCGGTATATGGCTACACCTTC. It translates to CASSTPVYGYTF. The rearrangement joins TRBV19 to TRBJ1-2, with D hard to call. The CDR3 is 12 residues long. Per the germline V gene, CDR1 is LNHDA and CDR2 is SQIVND (reference sequence). V was trimmed by 4 bases and J by 5 bases, leaving 8 bases between them.

This sequence joins TRBV19 and TRBJ2-1, with 9 bases identical to TRBD1. Unmatched junction bases numbered 22, after V lost 6 bases and J lost 1 base. This CDR3 has 21 amino acids. The germline V gene has CDR1 LNHDA and CDR2 SQIVND (reference sequence). The CDR3 loop reads CASSPKVPGTGPIRSYNEQFF. CDR3 sequence (DNA): TGTGCCAGTAGCCCAAAGGTTCCCGGGACAGGGCCAATAAGGTCCTACAATGAGCAGTTCTTC.

The CDR3 region has the DNA TGTGCCAGCAGCTTGGTAGGGGGCCTTTCCTACGAGCAGTACTTC. Translating gives CASSLVGGLSYEQYF. This chain uses TRBV5-4 with TRBJ2-7; 7 nucleotides line up with TRBD1. Losses at the gene ends were 0 bases for V and 1 base for J; bases not matched to a gene: 4. The CDR3 runs to 15 residues. The germline CDR1 and CDR2 sequences are SGHNT and YYREEE (reference sequence).

In this sample, this clone turned up a few times. The chain recombines TRBV4-3 with TRBJ2-1; 10 bases match TRBD2. The CDR3 totals 19 residues. V lost 0 bases, J lost 1 base, and 9 bases stayed unmatched. Germline V gene data show CDR1 as LGHNA and CDR2 as YSLEER. The CDR3: CASSQDRRGAGGSYNEQFF. CDR3 bases: TGCGCCAGCAGCCAAGATCGTCGGGGAGCGGGGGGGTCCTACAATGAGCAGTTCTTC.

In its sample, this clone was seen a few times. This chain links TRBV2 with TRBJ2-7, with D possibly TRBD2 on 6 matching bases. This CDR3 is 14 amino acids long. V was cut by 2 bases and J by 3 bases, with 11 bases left in between. CDR1 and CDR2 (germline): SNHLY, FYNNEI. For the CDR3, the DNA is TGTGCCAGCAGTGAATTGGGGGGATTCTACGAGCAGTACTTC. This codes for CASSELGGFYEQYF.

The chain employs TRBV5-5 and TRBJ1-2; tentatively, D is TRBD1 (5 bases). The ends were cut back, 0 bases at V and 4 bases at J, with 10 bases in the middle. Looked up from germline, CDR1 is SGHKS and CDR2 is YYEKEE (reference sequence). CDR3 size: 14 residues. CDR3 DNA: TGTGCCAGCAGCTTGGGGGGGGGATCCTATGGCTACACCTTC. Residues: CASSLGGGSYGYTF.

This chain uses TRBV27 with TRBJ2-2, with TRBD2 matching over 7 bases. The CDR3 spans 14 residues. Germline CDR1 MNHEY, CDR2 SMNVEV (reference sequence). Losses at the gene ends were 2 bases for V and 6 bases for J; bases not matched to a gene: 3. The CDR3 DNA sequence: TGTGCCAGCAGTTTAGAGGGAGGGGCCGGGGAGCTGTTTTTT. This gives the protein CASSLEGGAGELFF.

V gene TRBV10-3 combines with J gene TRBJ2-5; maybe TRBD1 (5 bases). V was pared by 3 bases and J by 5 bases, with 10 bases between. Germline V gives CDR1 ENHRY, CDR2 SYGVKD. The CDR3 spans 13 residues. The CDR3 here is CAISEAGLETQYF. The DNA for the CDR3 is TGTGCCATCAGTGAAGCAGGGTTGGAGACCCAGTACTTC.

CDR3 sequence reads: CASSPRPGTGPPSNVLTF. CDR3 DNA sequence: TGTGCCAGCAGTCCACGTCCCGGGACAGGGCCTCCCTCCAACGTCCTGACTTTC. This chain connects TRBV28 to TRBJ2-6, with 9 bases that match TRBD1. CDR1 MDHEN and CDR2 SYDVKM come from the germline V gene. Trimming removed 5 bases from V and 8 bases from J; junction bases left unmatched: 16. The CDR3 runs 18 residues.

The chain employs TRBV9 and TRBJ2-7; maybe TRBD1 (6 bases). Germline values: CDR1 SGDLS, CDR2 YYNGEE. The CDR3 contains 14 residues. V gave up 4 bases and J gave up 3 bases, with 14 bases separating them. CDR3 in amino acids: CASSLGHRDYEQYF. CDR3 DNA: TGTGCCAGCAGCCTAGGACACAGGGACTACGAGCAGTACTTC.